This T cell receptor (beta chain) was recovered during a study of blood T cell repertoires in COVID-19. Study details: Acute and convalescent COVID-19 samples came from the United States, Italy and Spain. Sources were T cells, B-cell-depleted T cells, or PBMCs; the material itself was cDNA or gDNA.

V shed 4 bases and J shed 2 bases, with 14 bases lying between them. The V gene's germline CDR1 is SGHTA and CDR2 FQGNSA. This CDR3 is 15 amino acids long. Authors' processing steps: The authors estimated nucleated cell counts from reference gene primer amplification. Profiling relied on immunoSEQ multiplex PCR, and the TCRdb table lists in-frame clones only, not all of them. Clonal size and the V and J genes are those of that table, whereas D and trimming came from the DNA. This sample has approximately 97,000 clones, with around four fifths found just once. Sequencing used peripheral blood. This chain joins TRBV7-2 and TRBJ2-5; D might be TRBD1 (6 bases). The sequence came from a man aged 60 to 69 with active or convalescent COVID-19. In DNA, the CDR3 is TGTGCCAGCAGCTCCCAGGGGCGGACTCAAGAGACCCAGTACTTC. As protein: CASSSQGRTQETQYF.